Included here is one T cell receptor (beta chain) sequence, with context. Its antigen is as yet unknown. TCRdb keeps only in-frame clones here, not all; method: immunoSEQ multiplex PCR. This sample yields fewer than 130,000 clones, of which roughly 90% are seen a single time; approximately 1.5% belongs to the top ten. The CDR3 is 14 residues long. The germline V gene has CDR1 SEHNR and CDR2 FQNEAQ (reference sequence). Deletions cut 7 bases from V and 4 bases from J, with 14 bases between. The sample originates from a study of cytomegalovirus exposure and HLA in healthy donors. Whole-study context: In a later analysis, it was reported that the roughly 120 validation repertoires had been produced on the same platform as the roughly 700 repertoires belonging to the first cohort.

Study results and limitations: Subsequent analysis of the 120 or so validation repertoires found a tendency for first-cohort TCR clusters to co-occur. The study labeled 150 to 200 TCR beta chains cytomegalovirus-associated.

The source of this sequence is a woman aged 25 to 39 in good health and CMV-seropositive. The V gene is TRBV7-9, the J gene TRBJ1-5; TRBD1 is a possible D gene (5 bases). Sequenced material: PBMCs. The CDR3 here is CASTQEGANQPQHF. The CDR3, as DNA: TGTGCCAGCACCCAGGAAGGGGCAAATCAGCCCCAGCATTTT.